A single sample is the source of the 22 T cell receptor beta chains below, sequenced in a study of T cell responses to AZD1222 COVID-19 vaccine. Clones were sequenced by immunoSEQ multiplex PCR, and TCRdb holds only the in-frame ones, with some missing. The data contain 120,000 to 150,000 clones, roughly nine tenths of them seen just once; the ten biggest clones take up under 1.5%. The source was peripheral blood, collected on day 0 of AZD1222 vaccination. The receptors here all came from an adult in good health.

The chain is built from TRBV10-1 and TRBJ2-1, with 8 bases fitting TRBD2. Germline values: CDR1 WNHNN, CDR2 SYGVQD (reference sequence). The ends lost 3 bases at V and 4 bases at J; junction bases unmatched: 8. The length of the CDR3 is 16 residues. CDR3 bases: TGCGCCAGCAGTGACACTACTAGCGGAGTTTACAATGAGCAGTTCTTC. It is translated as CASSDTTSGVYNEQFF.

The V and J genes are TRBV19 and TRBJ2-2; D ambiguous. Trimming pared 4 bases from V and 8 bases from J, leaving 5 bases between. The germline V gene has CDR1 LNHDA and CDR2 SQIVND (reference sequence). This CDR3 is 11 amino acids long. The CDR3 loop reads CASSRIGELFF. DNA for the CDR3: TGTGCCAGTAGTAGGATTGGGGAGCTGTTTTTT. The full variable domain, its missing parts supplied by reference TRBV19 and TRBJ2-2, is DGGITQSPKYLFRKEGQNVTLSCEQNLNHDAMYWYRQDPGQGLRLIYYSQIVNDFQKGDIAEGYSVSREKKESFPLTVTSAQKNPTAFYLCASSRIGELFFGEGSRLTVL.

The rearrangement uses TRBV15 and TRBJ1-2; TRBD1 matches 7 bases. J gave up 3 bases and V 4 bases, and 5 bases lay outside the gene matches. Germline-derived CDR1 and CDR2 are LNHNV and YYDKDF (reference sequence). The CDR3 consists of 14 residues. Written as DNA, the CDR3 is TGTGCCACCAGCAAAGATGACAGGGACTATGGCTACACCTTC. Its translation is CATSKDDRDYGYTF.

The chain carries TRBV3-1 (or the pseudogene TRBV3-2) and TRBJ1-2, with TRBD1 matching over 10 bases. The CDR3 contains 18 residues. Germline V lookup: CDR1 LGHDT, CDR2 YNNKEL (reference sequence). With 1 base clipped from V and 5 bases from J, the junction kept 13 bases outside the gene matches. CDR3 loop: CASSQGRDRGAPLYGYTF. The CDR3 nucleotides are TGTGCCAGCAGCCAAGGACGGGACAGGGGCGCTCCTCTTTATGGCTACACCTTC.

The chain recombines TRBV2 with TRBJ1-3; D unclear. Germline V gene sequence: CDR1 SNHLY, CDR2 FYNNEI. The CDR3 extends over 14 amino acids. V was pared by 5 bases and J by 0 bases, with 8 bases between. The CDR3 nucleotides are TGTGCCAGCAGTTCGGCAGGCTCTGGAAACACCATATATTTT. This gives the protein CASSSAGSGNTIYF.

The chain uses TRBV27 and TRBJ1-5; the D gene is possibly TRBD1 (6 bases). CDR1 is MNHEY and CDR2 is SMNVEV in the germline V gene (reference sequence). The germline V and J ends were trimmed by 2 bases and 4 bases, with 15 bases remaining between them. The CDR3 extends over 16 amino acids. The CDR3 is CASSLMSQGMNQPQHF. In nucleotides, the CDR3 is TGTGCCAGCAGTTTAATGTCACAGGGCATGAATCAGCCCCAGCATTTT.

V is TRBV25-1 and J is TRBJ1-6, with no clear D. Trimming stripped 3 bases from V and 6 bases from J, with 12 bases between. Germline V gene data show CDR1 as MGHDK and CDR2 as SYGVNS. This CDR3 region has 15 residues. The CDR3 loop is CASSDKGVLNSPLHF. CDR3 DNA sequence: TGTGCCAGCAGTGACAAAGGAGTCCTTAATTCACCCCTCCACTTT.

As concerns this clone: At one end the junction does not follow the germline gene, possibly because of a read error. This chain uses TRBV9 with TRBJ2-2; a weak D match, TRBD2 (6 bases). Per the germline V gene, CDR1 is SGDLS and CDR2 is YYNGEE. This CDR3 has 15 residues. CDR3 loop: CASSVLGEVYGGLFF. CDR3 nucleotides: TGTGCCAGCAGCGTCCTGGGTGAGGTGTACGGGGGGCTGTTTTTT. The full variable domain, rest sourced from reference TRBV9 and TRBJ2-2, is DSGVTQTPKHLITATGQRVTLRCSPRSGDLSVYWYQQSLDQGLQFLIQYYNGEERAKGNILERFSAQQFPDLHSELNLSSLELGDSALYFCASSVLGEVYGGLFFGEGSRLTVL.

The chain recombines TRBV2 with TRBJ2-7, with TRBD2 matching 9 bases. Germline loops: CDR1 SNHLY, CDR2 FYNNEI. The length of the CDR3 is 14 residues. Germline trimming cut 8 bases from V and 2 bases from J; bases unmatched to any gene: 7. The CDR3 DNA reads as TGTGCCAGCTCTACCGGCGGGGGGGCCTACGAGCAGTACTTC. The encoded protein is CASSTGGGAYEQYF. Supplemented by reference TRBV2 and TRBJ2-7, the full variable domain reads EPEVTQTPSHQVTQMGQEVILRCVPISNHLYFYWYRQILGQKVEFLVSFYNNEISEKSEIFDDQFSVERPDGSNFTLKIRSTKLEDSAMYFCASSTGGGAYEQYFGPGTRLTVT.

V and J are TRBV6-2 or TRBV6-3 and TRBJ1-3; a possible D gene is TRBD1 (5 bases). CDR3 length: 18 residues. Germline-derived CDR1 and CDR2 are MNHEY and SVGEGT. V was pared by 2 bases and J by 0 bases, with 17 bases between. The CDR3 DNA reads TGTGCCAGCAGTTACGAAACCGGGACTGGCCACTCTGGAAACACCATATATTTT. Translation gives CASSYETGTGHSGNTIYF.

V is TRBV18 and J is TRBJ1-3; TRBD1 aligns across 9 bases. CDR3 length: 16 residues. With V trimmed by 4 bases and J by 2 bases, 6 bases remained unmatched. Germline CDR1 KGHSH, CDR2 LQKENI. The CDR3 reads CASSHGQGLTGNTIYF. In DNA, the CDR3 is TGTGCCAGCTCACACGGACAGGGGTTGACTGGAAACACCATATATTTT.

This rearrangement joins TRBV14 to TRBJ1-2; 9 bases are shared with TRBD1. J was trimmed by 6 bases and V by 1 base; bases with no gene match: 6. The CDR3 consists of 15 residues. CDR1 and CDR2 from the germline V gene are SGHDN and FVKESK. The CDR3 nucleotides are TGTGCCAGCAGCCAAGTAGGGACAGGGACTGATGGCTACACCTTC. It encodes CASSQVGTGTDGYTF.

This rearrangement joins TRBV6-5 to TRBJ1-1; a weak D match, TRBD1 (5 bases). CDR1 and CDR2 from the germline V gene are MNHEY and SVGAGI. Trimming left V 7 bases short and J 0 bases short, with 9 bases between. There are 13 residues in the CDR3. The CDR3 DNA reads as TGTGCCAGCATTCTAGGGGTGAACACTGAAGCTTTCTTT. Translated: CASILGVNTEAFF.

The chain links TRBV27 to TRBJ2-7, with D tentatively TRBD1 (5 bases). The germline CDR1 and CDR2 sequences are MNHEY and SMNVEV (reference sequence). Trimming stripped 8 bases from V and 4 bases from J, with 12 bases between. This CDR3 has 12 residues. CDR3: CASGHQGYEQYF. The CDR3 nucleotides read TGTGCCAGCGGACACCAGGGATACGAGCAGTACTTC.

For this clone: An end of the junction differs from the germline gene, which may be a read error. The chain joins TRBV7-7 to TRBJ2-2; maybe TRBD1 (5 bases). The CDR3 is 15 amino acids. CDR1 and CDR2 from the germline V gene are SSHAT and FNYEAQ (reference sequence). The CDR3 sequence: CASSFAGPNTGELFF. In DNA form, the CDR3 reads TGTGCTAGCAGCTTCGCAGGGCCGAACACCGGGGAGCTGTTTTTT.

The chain is built from TRBV5-8 and TRBJ2-3; no clear D gene. Germline V gene sequence: CDR1 SGHTS, CDR2 YDEGEE. The CDR3 extends over 15 amino acids. Trimming took off 6 bases at V and 4 bases at J, with 18 bases between the two ends. The CDR3 sequence: CASTSRIVRSDTQYF. The CDR3 DNA follows: TGTGCCAGCACCTCAAGGATAGTAAGATCAGATACGCAGTATTTT. The whole variable domain, remainder taken from reference TRBV5-8 and TRBJ2-3, is EAGVTQSPTHLIKTRGQQATLRCSPISGHTSVYWYQQALGLGLQFLLWYDEGEERNRGNFPPRFSGRQFPNYSSELNVNALELEDSALYLCASTSRIVRSDTQYFGPGTRLTVL.

This clone was found a few times. V and J are TRBV5-4 and TRBJ1-1; a possible D gene is TRBD1 (5 bases). CDR1 is SGHNT, CDR2 YYREEE, per germline (reference sequence). V lost 1 base and J lost 5, with 6 bases in between. The CDR3 consists of 12 residues. CDR3 region: CASSLPGTEAFF. The DNA for the CDR3 is TGTGCCAGCAGCTTGCCAGGGACTGAAGCTTTCTTT.

The chain joins TRBV5-5 to TRBJ1-2; weak D call: TRBD1 (5 bases). CDR1 SGHKS and CDR2 YYEKEE come from the germline V gene (reference sequence). This CDR3 region has 13 residues. Trimming removed 3 bases from V and 0 bases from J, with 6 bases in between. CDR3 residues: CASSWTSNYGYTF. The CDR3 DNA is TGTGCCAGCAGCTGGACATCTAACTATGGCTACACCTTC.

The chain employs TRBV19 and TRBJ2-2; 9 bases match TRBD1. Germline loops: CDR1 LNHDA, CDR2 SQIVND (reference sequence). V dropped 7 bases and J dropped 6; count of bases not matched to a gene: 9. The CDR3 covers 15 residues. The CDR3 DNA sequence: TGTGCCAGTACGAAAGGGACAGGGTCATCCGGGGAGCTGTTTTTT. This sequence encodes CASTKGTGSSGELFF.

The chain has TRBV7-2 and TRBJ2-1; D uncertain. The CDR3 runs 17 residues. Germline V CDR1 and CDR2: SGHTA, FQGNSA. Trimming shortened V by 2 bases and J by 4 bases, and 18 bases separated the two germline ends. The CDR3 protein is CASSLYGSRYGYNEQFF. The CDR3 DNA is TGTGCCAGCAGCTTATACGGCAGCCGATATGGTTACAATGAGCAGTTCTTC.

The V gene is TRBV10-3, the J gene TRBJ2-7; the D is unclear. The V gene's germline CDR1 is ENHRY and CDR2 SYGVKD. V lost 4 bases and J lost 5, with 15 bases in between. The CDR3 consists of 14 residues. The CDR3 DNA reads TGTGCCATCAGTGTCAGTCCCGACCGCGACGAGCAGTACTTC. Translating gives CAISVSPDRDEQYF.

The rearrangement links TRBV11-3 to TRBJ2-5; D might be TRBD1 (6 bases). The V end was cut by 1 base, the J end by 7 bases, with 13 bases between. Per germline, CDR1 SGHNT and CDR2 YENEEA. This CDR3 comprises 14 residues. CDR3 loop: CASSLGQVLGTQYF. CDR3 DNA sequence: TGTGCCAGCAGCTTAGGACAGGTGCTTGGGACCCAGTACTTC.